The next 2 T cell receptor beta chains were all read from a single sample in a study of CXCR3-negative and CXCR3-positive naive CD8 T cells. All TRB cDNA libraries came from 5' RACE performed with UMI labels. TCRdb reprocessed the 5' RACE reads, keeping one entry per CDR3 protein, no DNA. The sample includes some 120,000 distinct CDR3 sequences. Whole-study findings and limits: In CXCR3-positive naive cells, the TRB CDR3s were more hydrophobic than in CXCR3-negative naive cells.

What these receptors recognize is not known. The specimen was naive CXCR3+ CD8+ T cells from blood. The sample's subset: CD45RO-CCR7+CD27+CD95- naive CD8+ T cells expressing CXCR3 (TNR3+). These receptors all stem from a human donor in good health. Some clones in this sample may be carry-over from other donors' samples.

The chain combines TRBV6-6 with TRBJ2-2. Per germline, CDR1 MNHNY and CDR2 SVGAGI (reference sequence). The CDR3 loop spans 16 amino acids. This chain's CDR3 is CASSTIVGANTGELFF.

The chain employs TRBV18 and TRBJ2-7; lacking DNA, the TRBD1 call made by TCRdb goes unchecked. The CDR3 extends over 14 amino acids. Germline CDR1 KGHSH, CDR2 LQKENI. CDR3 sequence reads: CASSGWDSSYEQYF.